Listed below are T cell receptor beta chains from one sample, sequenced in a study of T cells in tumors after PD-1 blockade. This table comes from immunoSEQ multiplex PCR, and its TCRdb copy is limited to in-frame clones, with some not included. The data contain 50,000 to 75,000 clones, about 74% of them singletons. The specimen was PBMCs, collected after anti-PD-1 treatment. Receptors originate from a human donor with basal cell carcinoma. CDR3s include the opening cysteine and the closing phenylalanine or tryptophan. D genes are given only for firm matches. A row's size may be missing; if present it is once, few, many or a size class.

d_call j_call clone_size v_call cdr3_nt cdr3_aa
NA TRBJ2-1 NA TRBV3-1/TRBV3-2 TGTGCCAGCAGCCAAGTTGGGGCTCTAGGTGAGCAGTTCTTC CASSQVGALGEQFF
TRBD1 TRBJ2-5 NA TRBV12-3/TRBV12-4 TGTGCCAGCCTGAGCGCAGGGGGTGTCCAGTACTTC CASLSAGGVQYF
TRBD1 TRBJ2-7 few TRBV19 TGTGCCAGTAGCTTACAGGGGGCGGGCTACGAGCAGTACTTC CASSLQGAGYEQYF
TRBD2 TRBJ2-7 NA TRBV29-1 TGCAGCGTGGTCGGGGGGGTCGGAAGGGAGCAGTACTTC CSVVGGVGREQYF
TRBD2 TRBJ2-5 NA TRBV3-1/TRBV3-2 TGTGCCAGCAGCCCGATCCGGACTAGCTTGGGAGAGACCCAGTACTTC CASSPIRTSLGETQYF
TRBD2 TRBJ2-2 NA TRBV3-1/TRBV3-2 TGTGCCAGCAGCCTCGTACCGGGACTAGCGGGGGGGAACACCGGGGAGCTGTTTTTT CASSLVPGLAGGNTGELFF
TRBD1 TRBJ1-2 NA TRBV4-1 TGCGCCAGCAGCCAAGAAGGGGGCCCTCCTAACTATGGCTACACCTTC CASSQEGGPPNYGYTF
NA TRBJ2-7 NA TRBV5-6 TGTGCCAGCAGCCAAGAGTACGAGCAGTACTTC CASSQEYEQYF
NA TRBJ1-1 few TRBV30 TGTGCCTGGAGTGTTCTGGGGGGGCATATTGAAGCTTTCTTT CAWSVLGGHIEAFF
TRBD2 TRBJ2-2 NA TRBV5-1 TGCGCCAGCAGCTTGGCTAGCGGGGGCCCCAACACCGGGGAGCTGTTTTTT CASSLASGGPNTGELFF
TRBD2 TRBJ2-5 NA TRBV7-9 TGTGCCAGCAGCTACCCGATAGCGGGGGGGACGGAGACCCAGTACTTC CASSYPIAGGTETQYF
TRBD1 TRBJ1-5 NA TRBV3-1/TRBV3-2 TGTGCCAGCAGCCAAGGGACAGGGGGACAGCCCCAGCATTTT CASSQGTGGQPQHF
TRBD2 TRBJ2-3 NA TRBV5-4 TGTGCCAGCAGCACTAGCGGGGGGCGCACAGATACGCAGTATTTT CASSTSGGRTDTQYF
NA TRBJ1-5 few TRBV19 TGTGCCAGTAGATCCGGGGCAGCGGGTCAGCCCCAGCATTTT CASRSGAAGQPQHF
NA TRBJ2-1 NA TRBV30 TGTGCCTGGATGCGCGGGGCCTACAATGAGCAGTTCTTC CAWMRGAYNEQFF
NA TRBJ2-7 NA TRBV27 TGTGCCAGCAGTTTACGACAGATCTCCTACGAGCAGTACTTC CASSLRQISYEQYF
NA TRBJ2-2 NA TRBV7-2 TGTGCCAGCAGCCGTGATTCCAACACCGGGGAGCTGTTTTTT CASSRDSNTGELFF